This T cell receptor beta chain is from a study of human T cells and chemical hapten exposure. General study points: The number of TCRs over 1 in 1000 frequency stayed unchanged after DPC.

Time point denoted: pre-sensitization, week 0. Treatment here: therapeutic diphenylcyclopropenone sensitization with weekly scalp DPC. Regarding this clonotype: Its antigen is still unknown.

Each CDR3 protein gets one entry after TCRdb re-called the RACE reads with MiXCR. The sample has around 350,000 distinct CDR3 sequences, around 5.5% seen once; the top ten hold about 8.2%. J gave up 5 bases and V 7 bases, and 19 bases lay outside the gene matches. The CDR3 runs 18 residues. The TCR originated in a young woman with alopecia areata. Some clones in this sample may be carry-over from other donors' samples. The chain employs TRBV12-3 or TRBV12-4 and TRBJ2-5, with TRBD1 matching 10 bases. Material: whole blood, obtained in connection with sensitization to the hapten diphenylcyclopropenone (DPC). CDR3 nucleotides: TGTGCCAGCATGCGGACAGGGGGGATTCGGCCTCCGCGGGAGACCCAGTACTTC. Translation: CASMRTGGIRPPRETQYF.